The 23 T cell receptor beta chains below all came from one sample that was sequenced in a study of cytomegalovirus exposure and HLA in healthy donors. Researchers ran the PCR with 60 Vbeta and 13 Jbeta primers. TCRdb's table, derived via immunoSEQ multiplex PCR, lists solely in-frame clones and lacks some. The sample has around 200,000 clones; roughly 80% are singletons. The specimen sequenced was PBMCs. The receptors come from a man aged 50 to 60 in good health and CMV-seronegative.

The chain carries TRBV6-5 and TRBJ2-2; 8 bases agree with TRBD1. The germline CDR1 and CDR2 sequences are MNHEY and SVGAGI. J gave up 7 bases and V 6 bases, and 4 bases lay outside the gene matches. This CDR3 spans 13 amino acids. The CDR3 protein is CASRSQGVGELFF. The CDR3 region has the DNA TGTGCCAGCAGATCACAGGGGGTCGGGGAGCTGTTTTTT.

A few counts support this clone. The V gene is TRBV6-6, the J gene TRBJ2-6, with D possibly being TRBD1 (5 bases). V shed 4 bases and J shed 2 bases, with 6 bases lying between them. Germline-derived CDR1 and CDR2 are MNHNY and SVGAGI (reference sequence). This CDR3 is built from 14 residues. CDR3 sequence (DNA): TGTGCCAGCAGTTCAGGGACTGGGGCCAACGTCCTGACTTTC. Protein product: CASSSGTGANVLTF.

The chain couples TRBV25-1 to TRBJ2-3; TRBD2 matches at 12 bases. Germline V CDR1 and CDR2: MGHDK, SYGVNS. CDR3 length: 17 amino acids. V gave up 5 bases and J gave up 3 bases; unmatched junction bases: 9. The CDR3 region is CASSFPSSGGGTDTQYF. DNA of the CDR3: TGTGCCAGCAGTTTTCCATCTAGCGGGGGGGGTACAGATACGCAGTATTTT.

V gene TRBV6-5 combines with J gene TRBJ1-5; D might be TRBD1 (5 bases). The CDR3 runs to 14 residues. V was shortened by 4 bases and J by 0 bases, with 7 bases between the two germline ends. CDR1 and CDR2 (germline): MNHEY, SVGAGI. The CDR3 reads CASSSDNSNQPQHF. CDR3 coding DNA: TGTGCCAGCAGTTCGGACAATAGCAATCAGCCCCAGCATTTT.

The chain carries TRBV11-2 and TRBJ2-3; tentative D call: TRBD1 (5 bases). There are 17 residues in the CDR3. CDR1 is SGHAT, CDR2 FQNNGV, per germline. Between the trimmed V and J ends, which lost 1 base and 2 bases, there was a span of 16 bases. CDR3 residues: CASSLVGAKSSTDTQYF. The CDR3 nucleotides read TGTGCCAGCAGCTTAGTAGGGGCGAAGTCGTCCACAGATACGCAGTATTTT.

This sequence joins TRBV7-2 and TRBJ1-6; D is ambiguous. V lost 1 base and J lost 11, with 18 bases in between. The CDR3 totals 16 residues. From germline, CDR1 is SGHTA and CDR2 FQGNSA. This CDR3 reads CASSLGVGRRVTPLHF. In DNA, the CDR3 is TGTGCCAGCAGCTTAGGGGTCGGACGGAGGGTAACACCCCTCCACTTT.

The CDR3 loop reads CSVPPDRGDYGYTF. In DNA, the CDR3 is TGCAGCGTCCCGCCGGACAGGGGGGACTATGGCTACACCTTC. V is TRBV29-1 and J is TRBJ1-2; 10 nucleotides agree with TRBD1. This CDR3 is 14 amino acids long. The J segment lost 3 bases and the V segment lost 6 bases, leaving 7 bases of the junction unmatched. Looked up from germline, CDR1 is SQVTM and CDR2 is ANQGSEA. Based on the CDR3 plus reference TRBV29-1 and TRBJ1-2, the full variable domain is SAVISQKPSRDICQRGTSLTIQCQVDSQVTMMFWYRQQPGQSLTLIATANQGSEATYESGFVIDKFPISRPNLTFSTLTVSNMSPEDSSIYLCSVPPDRGDYGYTFGSGTRLTVV.

Here the CDR3 DNA reads TGTGCCTGGAGTGTTGGGGCAGAGACCCAGTACTTC. Encoded protein: CAWSVGAETQYF. J is TRBJ2-5 and V is TRBV30, with D possibly matching TRBD1 (5 bases). CDR3 size: 12 residues. CDR1 and CDR2 (germline): GTSNPN, SVGIG (reference sequence). V dropped 0 bases and J dropped 4 bases, with 6 bases sitting between them.

V and J are TRBV5-5 and TRBJ1-1; TRBD1 might be the D (5 bases). The CDR3 length is 12 residues. Germline V gives CDR1 SGHKS, CDR2 YYEKEE (reference sequence). V was pared by 5 bases and J by 1 base, with 6 bases between. The CDR3 DNA reads TGTGCCAGCAGTACAGGGAACACTGAAGCTTTCTTT. This gives the protein CASSTGNTEAFF.

V usage is TRBV29-1 and J usage is TRBJ1-4; D uncertain. Between the trimmed V and J ends, which lost 2 bases and 7 bases, there was a span of 11 bases. CDR1 and CDR2 (germline): SQVTM, ANQGSEA. The CDR3 loop spans 13 amino acids. CDR3 sequence: CSVEILGGEKLFF. The CDR3 DNA is TGCAGCGTTGAAATACTGGGAGGTGAAAAACTGTTTTTT. Variable domain in full (rest from reference TRBV29-1 and TRBJ1-4): SAVISQKPSRDICQRGTSLTIQCQVDSQVTMMFWYRQQPGQSLTLIATANQGSEATYESGFVIDKFPISRPNLTFSTLTVSNMSPEDSSIYLCSVEILGGEKLFFGSGTQLSVL.

The rearrangement links TRBV19 to TRBJ2-5, with 8 positions matching TRBD2. The last part of the DNA fits TRBJ2-7 better; the J call may be wrong. The V gene's germline CDR1 is LNHDA and CDR2 SQIVND (reference sequence). The CDR3 sequence is 15 residues long. The CDR3 coding sequence is TGTGCCAGTAGTAACCCCTGGACTAGCACGGGCGAGCAGTACTTC. This gives the protein CASSNPWTSTGEQYF.

On this clone: A read error may produce the germline difference seen at one junction end. The V call is TRBV7-9, the J call TRBJ1-2; D remains unclear. There are 14 residues in the CDR3. In germline, CDR1 is SEHNR, CDR2 FQNEAQ (reference sequence). CDR3 bases: TGTTCCAGCAGCTTAACGACATCTACCTATGGCTACACCTTC. Amino acid sequence: CSSSLTTSTYGYTF. The full variable domain, its missing parts supplied by reference TRBV7-9 and TRBJ1-2, is DTGVSQNPRHKITKRGQNVTFRCDPISEHNRLYWYRQTLGQGPEFLTYFQNEAQLEKSRLLSDRFSAERPKGSFSTLEIQRTEQGDSAMYLCSSSLTTSTYGYTFGSGTRLTVV.

The chain recombines TRBV7-2 with TRBJ1-5; a possible D gene is TRBD1 (6 bases). V lost 5 bases to trimming and J lost 0 bases, with 14 bases between them. This CDR3 spans 16 amino acids. Looked up from germline, CDR1 is SGHTA and CDR2 is FQGNSA. Written as DNA, the CDR3 is TGTGCCAGCAGCCCAACAGGGTCTAGTAGCAATCAGCCCCAGCATTTT. This codes for CASSPTGSSSNQPQHF.

This chain links TRBV7-2 with TRBJ2-5; 11 nucleotides align to TRBD2. CDR1 is SGHTA, CDR2 FQGNSA, per germline. The CDR3 is 15 residues long. V was pared by 8 bases and J by 5 bases, with 10 bases of the junction left unmatched. The CDR3 nucleotides are TGTGCCAGCTGTACTAGCGGGGGAGCAGGGGAGACCCAGTACTTC. This codes for CASCTSGGAGETQYF.

V usage is TRBV9 and J usage is TRBJ1-1; 8 nucleotides agree with TRBD1. This CDR3 is built from 16 residues. Germline CDR1 and CDR2: SGDLS and YYNGEE. V lost 4 bases to trimming and J lost 4 bases; unmatched junction nucleotides: 12. The CDR3 protein is CASSIIDRGRGTEAFF. Written as DNA, the CDR3 is TGTGCCAGCAGCATCATTGACAGGGGTAGGGGCACTGAAGCTTTCTTT. Full variable domain (missing parts from reference TRBV9 and TRBJ1-1): DSGVTQTPKHLITATGQRVTLRCSPRSGDLSVYWYQQSLDQGLQFLIQYYNGEERAKGNILERFSAQQFPDLHSELNLSSLELGDSALYFCASSIIDRGRGTEAFFGQGTRLTVV.

The chain is built from TRBV11-2 and TRBJ1-3; D is unclear. The CDR3 has 13 residues. The germline V gene encodes CDR1 SGHAT and CDR2 FQNNGV. Trimming shortened V by 7 bases and J by 3 bases, and 10 bases separated the two germline ends. Here the CDR3 reads CASKSSDGNTIYF. The DNA of the CDR3 is TGTGCCAGCAAGTCGAGTGATGGAAACACCATATATTTT.

J is TRBJ2-3 and V is TRBV5-6; 9 bases line up with TRBD2. CDR3 size: 16 residues. Germline-derived CDR1 and CDR2 are SGHDT and YYEEEE. J lost 2 bases, V lost 0 bases, and 4 bases had no gene match. The CDR3 DNA is TGTGCCAGCAGCTTGGTTGTAGCGGGGGCCACAGATACGCAGTATTTT. Translating gives CASSLVVAGATDTQYF. The complete variable domain, with remaining parts taken from reference TRBV5-6 and TRBJ2-3, reads DAGVTQSPTHLIKTRGQQVTLRCSPKSGHDTVSWYQQALGQGPQFIFQYYEEEERQRGNFPDRFSGHQFPNYSSELNVNALLLGDSALYLCASSLVVAGATDTQYFGPGTRLTVL.

The DNA for the CDR3 is TGTGCTAGTGGCCTCGGACAGGCGGGTACCTACGAGCAGTACTTC. Amino acid sequence: CASGLGQAGTYEQYF. The chain employs TRBV12-5 and TRBJ2-5; 7 bases line up with TRBD1. The J call is doubtful: the DNA matches TRBJ2-7 better. This CDR3 has 15 residues. CDR1 is LGHNT, CDR2 FRNRAP, per germline.

This clone was found a few times. The chain joins TRBV7-3 to TRBJ1-5; the D gene is possibly TRBD1 (5 bases). V dropped 5 bases and J dropped 3 bases, with 11 bases sitting between them. Germline V gene lookup returns CDR1 SGHTA and CDR2 FQGTGA. CDR3 length equals 14 residues. As DNA, the CDR3 is TGTGCCAGCAGCGCAGACAGCTCCAATCAGCCCCAGCATTTT. Protein product: CASSADSSNQPQHF.

J is TRBJ1-3 and V is TRBV18, with D perhaps TRBD1 (6 bases). The CDR3 runs to 15 residues. Germline V gene data show CDR1 as KGHSH and CDR2 as LQKENI. As DNA, the CDR3 is TGTGCGGGACATTCGGGGCTCTCCCCTGGAAACACCATATATTTT. It is translated as CAGHSGLSPGNTIYF.

In this sample, this clone turned up a few times. The chain recombines TRBV5-4 with TRBJ2-7, with no clear D. The CDR3 is made up of 13 amino acids. Deletions cut 2 bases from V and 3 bases from J, with 9 bases between. Germline assignment: CDR1 SGHNT and CDR2 YYREEE (reference sequence). CDR3 sequence: CASSFAVGYEQYF. The DNA for the CDR3 is TGTGCCAGCAGCTTCGCGGTTGGCTACGAGCAGTACTTC.

This chain uses TRBV4-1 with TRBJ1-5; D uncertain. Germline-derived CDR1 and CDR2 are MGHRA and YSYEKL. Trimming took off 0 bases at V and 2 bases at J, with 8 bases between the two ends. The CDR3 has 15 amino acids. The CDR3 sequence is CASSQDPSGNQPQHF. The CDR3 nucleotides are TGCGCCAGCAGCCAAGACCCCAGTGGCAATCAGCCCCAGCATTTT.

The genes are TRBV19 and TRBJ1-1; D possibly corresponds to TRBD1 (5 bases). The CDR3 covers 12 residues. CDR1 and CDR2 (germline): LNHDA, SQIVND (reference sequence). Trimming left V 3 bases short and J 10 bases short, with 12 bases between. CDR3 in DNA: TGTGCCAGTAGTATCGGGGGACGGGGAGCTTTCTTT. It translates to CASSIGGRGAFF.